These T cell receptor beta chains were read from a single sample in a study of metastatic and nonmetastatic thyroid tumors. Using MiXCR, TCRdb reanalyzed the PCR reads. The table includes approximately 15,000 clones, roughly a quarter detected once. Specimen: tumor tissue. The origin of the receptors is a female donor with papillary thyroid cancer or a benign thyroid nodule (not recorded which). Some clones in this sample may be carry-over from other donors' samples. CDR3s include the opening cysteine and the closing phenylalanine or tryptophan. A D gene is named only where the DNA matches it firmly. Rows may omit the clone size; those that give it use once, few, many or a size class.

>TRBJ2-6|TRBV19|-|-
CASSRLSSGSNVLTF
TGTGCCAGTAGTAGGCTGAGCTCTGGTTCCAACGTCCTGACTTTC
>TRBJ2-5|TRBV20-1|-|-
CSARDGRETQYF
TGCAGTGCTAGAGATGGACGAGAGACCCAGTACTTC
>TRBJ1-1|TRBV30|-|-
CAWSLGRETRAFF
TGTGCCTGGAGCCTGGGGCGGGAGACGAGAGCTTTCTTT
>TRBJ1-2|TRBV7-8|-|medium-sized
CASSPGVRGPIAYGYTF
TGTGCCAGCAGCCCTGGGGTCAGGGGCCCGATTGCCTATGGCTACACCTTC
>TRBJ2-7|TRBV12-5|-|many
CASGLAVGSYEQYF
TGTGCTAGTGGTTTGGCCGTCGGTTCCTACGAGCAGTACTTC
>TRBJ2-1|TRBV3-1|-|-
CASSQDPSGFNEQFF
TGTGCCAGCAGCCAAGACCCTTCGGGTTTTAATGAGCAGTTCTTC
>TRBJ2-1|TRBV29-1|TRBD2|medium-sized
CSVEAGTSGSRAWNEQFF
TGCAGCGTTGAGGCCGGGACTAGCGGGAGTCGGGCGTGGAATGAGCAGTTCTTC
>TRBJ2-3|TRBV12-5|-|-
CASGFSQSDTQYF
TGTGCTAGCGGTTTTTCCCAGTCAGATACGCAGTATTTT
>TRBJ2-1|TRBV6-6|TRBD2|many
CASSGTGGPGLAGGTYNEQFF
TGTGCCAGCAGCGGGACAGGGGGACCGGGACTAGCGGGAGGCACCTACAATGAGCAGTTCTTC
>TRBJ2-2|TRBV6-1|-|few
CASSQGGGPGELFF
TGTGCCAGCAGTCAGGGTGGGGGCCCCGGGGAGCTGTTTTTT
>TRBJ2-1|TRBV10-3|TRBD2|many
CAISGGGRGYNEQFF
TGTGCCATCAGTGGTGGCGGGAGAGGGTACAATGAGCAGTTCTTC
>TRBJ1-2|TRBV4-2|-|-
CASSQDGQGWIYGYTF
TGTGCCAGCAGCCAAGACGGGCAGGGGTGGATCTATGGCTACACCTTC
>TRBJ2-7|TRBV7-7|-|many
CASSPSLSCEQYF
TGTGCTAGCAGCCCCAGCCTCTCCTGCGAGCAGTACTTC
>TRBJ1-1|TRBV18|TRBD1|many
CASSLRDRADTEAFF
TGTGCCAGCTCACTGAGGGACAGGGCAGACACTGAAGCTTTCTTT
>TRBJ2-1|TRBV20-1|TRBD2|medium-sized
CSARRPSGNNEQFF
TGCAGTGCTAGAAGGCCTAGCGGTAACAATGAGCAGTTCTTC
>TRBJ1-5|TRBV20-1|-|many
CSASFRGMRSNQPQHF
TGCAGTGCTAGTTTTCGAGGGATGAGGAGCAATCAGCCCCAGCATTTT
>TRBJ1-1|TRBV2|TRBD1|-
CASIPRGQGVTEAFF
TGTGCCAGCATCCCCCGAGGACAGGGGGTCACTGAAGCTTTCTTT
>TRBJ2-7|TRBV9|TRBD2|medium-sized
CASSVGGGFPYEQYF
TGTGCCAGCAGCGTAGGGGGGGGATTCCCCTACGAGCAGTACTTC
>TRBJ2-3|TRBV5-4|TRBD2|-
CASSSLLAGAGDTQYF
TGTGCCAGCAGCTCGTTACTAGCGGGAGCGGGAGATACGCAGTATTTT
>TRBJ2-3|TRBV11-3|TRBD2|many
CASSLVRASGSLSTDTQYF
TGTGCCAGCAGCTTAGTTAGGGCTAGCGGGAGCCTTAGCACAGATACGCAGTATTTT
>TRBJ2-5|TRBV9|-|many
CASSVGRGNAYQETQYF
TGTGCCAGCAGCGTAGGACGAGGGAACGCGTACCAAGAGACCCAGTACTTC
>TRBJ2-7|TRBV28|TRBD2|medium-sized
CASSRPGLAGRSYEQYF
TGTGCCAGCAGCCGTCCGGGACTAGCGGGGCGTTCCTACGAGCAGTACTTC
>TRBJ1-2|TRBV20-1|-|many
CSAREGSYGYTF
TGCAGTGCTAGAGAGGGTTCCTATGGCTACACCTTC
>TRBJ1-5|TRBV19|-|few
CASSSPGPGQPQHF
TGTGCCAGTAGTTCTCCCGGGCCGGGTCAGCCCCAGCATTTT
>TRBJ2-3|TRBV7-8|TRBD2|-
CASSYGGGPSTDTQYF
TGTGCCAGCAGTTACGGCGGGGGACCTAGCACAGATACGCAGTATTTT
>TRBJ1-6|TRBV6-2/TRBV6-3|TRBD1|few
CASRPRDREYSPLHF
TGTGCCAGCAGACCGAGGGACAGGGAGTATTCACCCCTCCACTTT
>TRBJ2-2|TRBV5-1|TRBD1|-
CASSIEGNRGETGELFF
TGCGCCAGCAGCATAGAAGGAAACAGGGGAGAGACCGGGGAGCTGTTTTTT